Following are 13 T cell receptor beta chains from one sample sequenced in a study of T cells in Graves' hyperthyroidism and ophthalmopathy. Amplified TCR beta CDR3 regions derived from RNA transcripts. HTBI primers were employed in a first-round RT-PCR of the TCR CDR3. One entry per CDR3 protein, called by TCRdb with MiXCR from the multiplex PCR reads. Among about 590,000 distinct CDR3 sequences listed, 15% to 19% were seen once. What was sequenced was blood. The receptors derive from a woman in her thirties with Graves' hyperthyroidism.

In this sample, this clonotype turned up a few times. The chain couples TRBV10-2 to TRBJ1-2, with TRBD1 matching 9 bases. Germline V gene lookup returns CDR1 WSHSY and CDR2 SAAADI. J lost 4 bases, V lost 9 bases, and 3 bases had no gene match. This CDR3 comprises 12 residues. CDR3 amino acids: CASGTGSYGYTF. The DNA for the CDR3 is TGCGCCAGTGGGACAGGGAGCTATGGCTACACCTTC.

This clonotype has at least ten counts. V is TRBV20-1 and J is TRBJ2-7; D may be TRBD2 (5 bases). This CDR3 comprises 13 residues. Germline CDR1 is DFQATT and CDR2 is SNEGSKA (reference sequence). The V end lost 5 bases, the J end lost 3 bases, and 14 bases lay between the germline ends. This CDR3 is CSAYTHAGYEQYF. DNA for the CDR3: TGCAGTGCTTACACTCACGCGGGCTACGAGCAGTACTTC.

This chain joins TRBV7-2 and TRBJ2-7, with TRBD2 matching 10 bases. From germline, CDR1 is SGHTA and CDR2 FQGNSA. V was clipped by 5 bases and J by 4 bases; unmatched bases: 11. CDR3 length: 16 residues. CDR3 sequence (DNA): TGTGCCAGCAGCAGCCTAACTAGCGGGACCCTGTACGAGCAGTACTTC. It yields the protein CASSSLTSGTLYEQYF.

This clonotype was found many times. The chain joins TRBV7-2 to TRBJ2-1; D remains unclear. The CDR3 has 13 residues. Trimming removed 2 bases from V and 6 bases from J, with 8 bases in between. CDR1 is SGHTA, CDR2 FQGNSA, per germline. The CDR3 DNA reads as TGTGCCAGCAGCTTATACGTCGGCAATGAGCAGTTCTTC. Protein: CASSLYVGNEQFF. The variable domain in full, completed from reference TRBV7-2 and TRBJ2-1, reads GAGVSQSPSNKVTEKGKDVELRCDPISGHTALYWYRQSLGQGLEFLIYFQGNSAPDKSGLPSDRFSAERTGGSVSTLTIQRTQQEDSAVYLCASSLYVGNEQFFGPGTRLTVL.

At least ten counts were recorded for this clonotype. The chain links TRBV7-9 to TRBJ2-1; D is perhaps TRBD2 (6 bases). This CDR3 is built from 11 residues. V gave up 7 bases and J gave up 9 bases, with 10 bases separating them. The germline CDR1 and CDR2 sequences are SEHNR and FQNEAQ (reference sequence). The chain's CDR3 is CASTGGGEQFF. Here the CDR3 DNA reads TGTGCCAGCACCGGGGGTGGTGAGCAGTTCTTC.

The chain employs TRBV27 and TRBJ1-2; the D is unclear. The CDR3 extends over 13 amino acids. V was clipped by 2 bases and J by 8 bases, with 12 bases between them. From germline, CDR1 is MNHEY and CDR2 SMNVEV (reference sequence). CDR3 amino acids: CASSLESLWGYTF. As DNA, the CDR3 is TGTGCCAGCAGTTTAGAATCACTTTGGGGCTACACCTTC.

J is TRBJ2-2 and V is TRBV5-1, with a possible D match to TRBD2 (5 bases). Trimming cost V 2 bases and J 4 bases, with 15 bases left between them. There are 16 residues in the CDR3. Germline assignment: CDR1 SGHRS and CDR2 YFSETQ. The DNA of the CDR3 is TGCGCCAGCAGCTTTTCGGGGTCCCCGACCACCGGGGAGCTGTTTTTT. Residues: CASSFSGSPTTGELFF.

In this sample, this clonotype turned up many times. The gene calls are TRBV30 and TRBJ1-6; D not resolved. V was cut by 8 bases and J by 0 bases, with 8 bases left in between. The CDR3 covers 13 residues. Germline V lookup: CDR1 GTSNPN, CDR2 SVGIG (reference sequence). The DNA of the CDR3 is TGTGCCGCCGACCACTCCTATAATTCACCCCTCCACTTT. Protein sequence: CAADHSYNSPLHF. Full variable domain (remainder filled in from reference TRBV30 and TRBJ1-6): SQTIHQWPATLVQPVGSPLSLECTVEGTSNPNLYWYRQAAGRGLQLLFYSVGIGQISSEVPQNLSASRPQDRQFILSSKKLLLSDSGFYLCAADHSYNSPLHFGNGTRLTVT.

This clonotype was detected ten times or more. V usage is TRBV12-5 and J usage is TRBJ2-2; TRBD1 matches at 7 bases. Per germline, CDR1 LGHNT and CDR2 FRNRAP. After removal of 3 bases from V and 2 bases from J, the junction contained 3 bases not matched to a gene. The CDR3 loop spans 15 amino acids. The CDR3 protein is CASGFHRGNTGELFF. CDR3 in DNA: TGTGCTAGTGGTTTTCACAGGGGAAACACCGGGGAGCTGTTTTTT. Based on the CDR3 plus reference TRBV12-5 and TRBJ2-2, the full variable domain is DARVTQTPRHKVTEMGQEVTMRCQPILGHNTVFWYRQTMMQGLELLAYFRNRAPLDDSGMPKDRFSAEMPDATLATLKIQPSEPRDSAVYFCASGFHRGNTGELFFGEGSRLTVL.

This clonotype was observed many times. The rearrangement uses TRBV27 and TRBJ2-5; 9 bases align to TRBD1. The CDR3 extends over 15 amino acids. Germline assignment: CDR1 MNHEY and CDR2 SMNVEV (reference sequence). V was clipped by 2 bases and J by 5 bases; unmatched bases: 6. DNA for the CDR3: TGTGCCAGCAGTTTACGGGACAGGGAACGCGAGACCCAGTACTTC. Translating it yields CASSLRDRERETQYF.

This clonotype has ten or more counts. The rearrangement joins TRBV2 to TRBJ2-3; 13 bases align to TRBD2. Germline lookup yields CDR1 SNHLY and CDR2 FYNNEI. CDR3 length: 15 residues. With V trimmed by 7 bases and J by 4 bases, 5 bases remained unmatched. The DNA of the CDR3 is TGTGCCAGCACTGGGACTAGCGGGACCGCAGATACGCAGTATTTT. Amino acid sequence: CASTGTSGTADTQYF.

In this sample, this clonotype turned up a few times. The CDR3: CSARRPGADNYGYTF. The CDR3 bases are TGCAGTGCTAGACGGCCGGGGGCGGATAACTATGGCTACACCTTC. The V and J genes are TRBV20-1 and TRBJ1-2; possible D gene TRBD1, 6 bases. The germline V and J ends were trimmed by 2 bases and 1 base, with 14 bases remaining between them. The CDR3 loop spans 15 amino acids. Germline V CDR1 and CDR2: DFQATT, SNEGSKA (reference sequence).

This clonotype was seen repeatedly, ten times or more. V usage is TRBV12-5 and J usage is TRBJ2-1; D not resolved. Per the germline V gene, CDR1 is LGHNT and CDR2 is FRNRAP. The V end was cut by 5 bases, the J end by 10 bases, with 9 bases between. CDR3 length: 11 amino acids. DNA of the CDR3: TGTGCTAGTGGTCTAGTTTGGGAGCAGTTCTTC. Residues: CASGLVWEQFF.